These 30 T cell receptor beta chains were all obtained from the same sample, sequenced in a study of CD8+ T cells in alopecia areata. Sequencing relied on a cDNA template that was reverse transcribed from extracted RNA. Repertoires were generated with immunoSEQ multiplex PCR, while TCRdb's copy carries only in-frame clones and drops some. This record lists more than 250,000 clones, none seen once only, and the top ten clones contain more than 0.95%. Combined cutaneous lymph node cells underwent sorting by CD4, CD8alpha, NKG2D, NKG2ACE and additional markers. Material for sequencing was CD4+ T cells sorted from a lymph node. These receptors were obtained from a C3H/HeJ mouse with alopecia areata. MHC haplotype of the strain: H2-k.

The sample holds a few counts of this clone. Genes and germline come from the mouse. The CDR3 end is not reached by the read, which stops 4 residues before it; the germline J gene fills it in. This chain links TRBV13-1 with TRBJ2-3; possible D gene TRBD1, 5 bases. The CDR3 runs 14 residues. The germline gives CDR1 NSHNY, CDR2 SYGAGN. V lost 5 bases to trimming and J lost 0 bases, with 10 bases between them. CDR3 DNA (partial): TGTGCCAGCAGCCTCAGGGAAAGTGCAGAA. This codes for CASSLRESAE. The whole CDR3 reads CASSLRESAETLYF.

This clone turned up a few times. The gene names here belong to mouse. From the germline J gene comes the end of the CDR3, since the read stops 4 residues before it. This chain joins TRBV12-1 and TRBJ2-1, with 8 positions matching TRBD2. V lost 0 bases to trimming and J lost 3 bases; unmatched junction nucleotides: 0. There are 14 residues in the CDR3. Germline V gene lookup returns CDR1 SGHSN and CDR2 HYEKVE. CDR3 region: CASSLGGAYAEQFF. The covered CDR3 bases are TGTGCCAGCTCTCTCGGGGGGGCCTATGCT.

To note about this clone: Germline and genes: mouse. CDR3: CTCSAGLGTSYEQYF. The covered CDR3 bases are TGCACCTGCAGTGCAGGACTGGGGACTTCCTAT. The V call is TRBV1, the J call TRBJ2-7, with 8 bases fitting TRBD2. With the read ending 4 residues before the CDR3 end, the germline J gene is used to fill in that end. Germline V CDR1 and CDR2: NSQYPW, LRSPGD (reference sequence). The V segment lost 1 base and the J segment 1 base; nucleotides outside the gene matches: 3. The CDR3 runs to 15 residues.

This clone showed up just a few times. Gene names and germline refer to mouse. The read falls 4 residues short of the CDR3 end, and the missing part is taken from the germline J gene. The rearrangement joins TRBV14 to TRBJ2-7; tentatively, D is TRBD1 (6 bases). CDR3 length equals 14 residues. The V gene's germline CDR1 is SGHDT and CDR2 FRDEAV. Trimming cost V 4 bases and J 0 bases, with 11 bases left between them. The CDR3 bases that were read are TGTGCCAGCAGTCCTACAGGGAGCTCCTAT. Translating gives CASSPTGSSY. The full CDR3 sequence reads CASSPTGSSYEQYF.

This clone was observed a handful of times. Genes and germline come from the mouse. The read terminates 4 residues before the CDR3 end, so the remaining end is supplied by the germline J gene. The rearrangement uses TRBV13-1 and TRBJ1-1; TRBD1 matches 7 bases. The CDR3 spans 14 residues. The germline CDR1 and CDR2 sequences are NSHNY and SYGAGN. The CDR3: CASSDETGRTEVFF. CDR3 DNA (partial): TGTGCCAGCAGTGATGAGACAGGGAGGACA.

This clone was recorded many times. Gene names are the mouse ones. The CDR3 goes on 4 residues after the read ends, and that part is filled in from the germline J gene. Other DNA sequences within the sample encode an identical CDR3. The chain couples TRBV13-1 to TRBJ2-2; 9 bases match TRBD1. Germline-derived CDR1 and CDR2 are NSHNY and SYGAGN. V was clipped by 3 bases and J by 1 base; unmatched bases: 4. The CDR3 runs to 16 residues. CDR3: CASSGRDRENTGQLYF. CDR3 DNA, as far as it was read: TGTGCCAGCAGTGGCCGGGACAGGGAAAACACCGGG.

This clone was seen a handful of times. Possible read error: a much larger clone is one base away. The gene names given are mouse names. The sequence runs out 4 residues before the end of the CDR3; the remainder is reconstructed from the germline J gene. Within the sample, other DNA sequences also encode this same CDR3. The chain employs TRBV13-1 and TRBJ2-5, with D perhaps TRBD1 (6 bases). Germline lookup yields CDR1 NSHNY and CDR2 SYGAGN. This CDR3 region has 13 residues. The V end was cut by 3 bases, the J end by 2 bases, with 7 bases between. The part of the CDR3 DNA that was read is TGTGCCAGCAGTGTGGACAGCCAAGAC. Its translation: CASSVDSQD. The whole CDR3 sequence reads CASSVDSQDTQYF.

The sample holds many counts of this clone. Each gene name is a mouse one. The DNA ends 4 residues before the CDR3 does, and the rest of the CDR3 is filled in from the germline J gene. Other DNA sequences in this sample translate to the same CDR3. The rearrangement joins TRBV13-1 to TRBJ2-1, with 11 bases aligning to TRBD1. Germline CDR1 NSHNY, CDR2 SYGAGN. Trimming cost V 3 bases and J 1 base; bases outside gene matches: 0. CDR3 length equals 15 residues. This chain's CDR3 is CASSGDRGNYAEQFF. Partial CDR3 DNA: TGTGCCAGCAGTGGGGACAGGGGGAACTATGCT.

The sample holds a few counts of this clone. The germline and genes are mouse ones. The CDR3 reads CASSQEWVQDTQYF. The DNA read from the CDR3 is TGTGCCAGCAGCCAAGAATGGGTCCAAGAC. V gene TRBV5 combines with J gene TRBJ2-5; no definite D call. Read data end 4 residues before the CDR3 end; the end is taken from the germline J gene. Germline values: CDR1 LGHNA, CDR2 YNLKQL (reference sequence). V lost 0 bases and J lost 2, with 6 bases in between. The CDR3 covers 14 residues.

On this clone: Gene and germline names: mouse. The observed sequence ends 4 residues before the CDR3 terminus, with the missing tail filled in from the germline J gene. The genes are TRBV1 and TRBJ1-1, with D perhaps matching TRBD1 (6 bases). CDR1 is NSQYPW and CDR2 is LRSPGD in the germline V gene (reference sequence). The CDR3 sequence is 10 residues long. The CDR3 bases that were read are TGCACCTCGGGACAAACA. This encodes CTSGQT. The CDR3 reads in full as CTSGQTEVFF.

This clone was seen only a few times. The listed genes are named as in mouse. The CDR3 goes on 4 residues after the read ends, and that part is filled in from the germline J gene. Other DNA sequences from this sample encode an identical CDR3 as well. The chain links TRBV5 to TRBJ2-1, with 10 positions matching TRBD1. The CDR3 has 15 amino acids. Germline V CDR1 and CDR2: LGHNA, YNLKQL (reference sequence). CDR3 region: CASSLTGTGVAEQFF. CDR3 DNA (partial): TGTGCCAGCAGCCTAACCGGGACAGGGGTCGCT.

Notes on this clone: Here the gene names and germline are mouse. The CDR3 goes on 4 residues after the read ends, and that part is filled in from the germline J gene. This chain uses TRBV13-3 with TRBJ2-1; the match to TRBD2 covers 8 bases. The CDR3 totals 15 residues. Looked up from germline, CDR1 is NNHDY and CDR2 is SYVADS. The junction had 3 bases not matched to a gene; V was cut back by 4 bases and J by 0 bases. The CDR3 protein is CASSRLGPNYAEQFF. CDR3 DNA, as far as it was read: TGTGCCAGCAGTCGACTGGGGCCTAACTATGCT.

This clone was picked up a small number of times. The genes and germline here are from mouse. The read ends 4 residues shy of where the CDR3 ends; the end is completed using the germline J gene. The sample carries other DNA sequences with the same CDR3. The chain couples TRBV19 to TRBJ1-2, with D possibly being TRBD1 (6 bases). CDR1 and CDR2 from the germline V gene are FNHDT and SITEND (reference sequence). V shed 4 bases and J shed 4 bases, with 11 bases lying between them. There are 13 residues in the CDR3. CDR3 sequence reads: CASSSRGGSDYTF. CDR3 bases read: TGTGCCAGCAGTTCTAGGGGGGGCTCC.

In regard to this clone: The gene names given are mouse names. The missing CDR3 end, 4 residues past where the read stops, is filled in from the germline J gene. This rearrangement joins TRBV5 to TRBJ2-7; TRBD1 matches at 7 bases. The CDR3 loop spans 12 amino acids. CDR1 is LGHNA, CDR2 YNLKQL, per germline (reference sequence). The CDR3 DNA, read in part, is TGTGCCAGCAGCTCCAGGGGGTAT. It encodes CASSSRGY. The CDR3, in full, reads CASSSRGYEQYF.

Only a few counts were recorded for this clone. Gene names refer to mouse genes. The missing CDR3 end, 4 residues past where the read stops, is filled in from the germline J gene. Additional DNA sequences in this sample encode the identical CDR3. This rearrangement joins TRBV5 to TRBJ2-3, with 11 bases fitting TRBD2. This CDR3 comprises 17 residues. Germline CDR1 LGHNA, CDR2 YNLKQL (reference sequence). V was pared by 4 bases and J by 1 base, with 7 bases of the junction left unmatched. CDR3: CASSPGTGGRGAETLYF. The sequenced part of the CDR3 DNA is TGTGCCAGCAGCCCCGGGACTGGGGGTCGGGGTGCAGAA.

Remarks on this clone: Germline and genes: mouse. Sequencing ends 4 residues short of the CDR3 end; the germline J gene provides the rest. This rearrangement joins TRBV29 to TRBJ2-5; weak D call: TRBD1 (6 bases). Germline V gene sequence: CDR1 MSHET, CDR2 SYDVDS. The CDR3 runs to 13 residues. CDR3 in amino acids: CASSFAGVDTQYF. The covered CDR3 bases are TGTGCTAGCAGTTTCGCAGGGGTAGAC.

Notes on this clone: The gene symbols are mouse symbols. The read ends 4 residues before the CDR3 terminus; that terminus is restored from the germline J gene. The same CDR3 can be traced to other DNA sequences in this sample. The chain employs TRBV5 and TRBJ2-1, with 7 positions matching TRBD2. This CDR3 has 15 amino acids. V shed 0 bases, J shed 3 bases, and the junction held 2 bases outside the gene matches. The V gene's germline CDR1 is LGHNA and CDR2 YNLKQL (reference sequence). The DNA read from the CDR3 is TGTGCCAGCAGCCAAGAGGGGGGGGGCTATGCT. It yields the protein CASSQEGGGYA. The entire CDR3 is CASSQEGGGYAEQFF.

Ten or more counts support this clone. One base away lies a much larger clone, so this may be a sequencing read error. The genes and germline here are from mouse. The read falls 4 residues short of the CDR3 end, and the missing part is taken from the germline J gene. Other nucleotide sequences in the sample specify the same CDR3. The chain combines TRBV13-3 with TRBJ2-2; D is possibly TRBD1 (6 bases). With 5 bases removed from V and 0 bases from J, the gap between germline ends came to 8 bases. The germline V gene has CDR1 NNHDY and CDR2 SYVADS. This CDR3 has 14 amino acids. The CDR3 bases that were read are TGTGCCAGCAGAGGGACAACAAACACCGGG. Amino acids: CASRGTTNTG. The full CDR3 reads CASRGTTNTGQLYF.

On this clone itself: The gene symbols are mouse symbols. The CDR3 end is not reached by the read, which stops 4 residues before it; the germline J gene fills it in. The chain carries TRBV5 and TRBJ2-5; D is perhaps TRBD2 (7 bases). Trimming shortened V by 1 base and J by 2 bases, and 13 bases separated the two germline ends. The CDR3 runs 16 residues. CDR1 LGHNA and CDR2 YNLKQL come from the germline V gene (reference sequence). Partial CDR3 DNA: TGTGCCAGCAGCCAAGGAGGGGGGGGAGGCCAAGAC. This sequence encodes CASSQGGGGGQD. The full-length CDR3 reads as CASSQGGGGGQDTQYF.

Comment on this clone: Each gene name is a mouse one. The observed sequence ends 4 residues before the CDR3 terminus, with the missing tail filled in from the germline J gene. This chain uses TRBV13-2 with TRBJ2-3; 7 nucleotides align to TRBD2. CDR1 and CDR2 (germline): NNHNN, SYGAGS (reference sequence). The CDR3 is made up of 14 amino acids. J was trimmed by 0 bases and V by 5 bases; bases with no gene match: 3. The CDR3 sequence is CASGPGGSAETLYF. Incomplete CDR3 DNA: TGTGCCAGCGGGCCTGGGGGTAGTGCAGAA.

In its sample, this clone was seen a few times. The gene names given are mouse names. With the read ending 4 residues before the CDR3 end, the germline J gene is used to fill in that end. This chain links TRBV13-1 with TRBJ2-2; TRBD2 matches at 9 bases. Losses at the gene ends were 1 base for V and 0 bases for J; bases not matched to a gene: 4. CDR3 length: 17 residues. Germline V gives CDR1 NSHNY, CDR2 SYGAGN. CDR3 amino acids: CASSDQLGGANTGQLYF. CDR3 DNA, as far as it was read: TGTGCCAGCAGTGATCAACTGGGGGGAGCAAACACCGGG.

This clone was seen more than once but under ten times. Gene names refer to mouse genes. The read comes to an end 4 residues before the CDR3 does, leaving the germline J gene to fill in the end. V and J are TRBV31 and TRBJ2-5, with 7 bases lining up with TRBD2. CDR1 and CDR2 (germline): GKSSPN, SITVG. The CDR3 contains 14 residues. V lost 1 base and J lost 1; bases outside the gene matches: 2. CDR3 DNA (partial): TGTGCCTGGAGTCAGGACTGGCACCAAGAC. It encodes CAWSQDWHQD. The whole CDR3 sequence is CAWSQDWHQDTQYF.

A remark on this clone: Gene names are mouse gene names. Other DNA sequences within the sample encode an identical CDR3. CDR3 sequence: CAWTQNSDYTF. The sequenced part of the CDR3 DNA is TGTGCCTGGACACAGAACTCC. This chain links TRBV31 with TRBJ1-2; D not resolved. The missing CDR3 end, 4 residues past where the read stops, is filled in from the germline J gene. There are 11 residues in the CDR3. Germline V lookup: CDR1 GKSSPN, CDR2 SITVG. V lost 4 bases, J lost 2 bases, and 5 bases lay in between.

Concerning this clone: Gene names are mouse gene names. The read stops 4 residues short of the end of the CDR3; the missing end is completed from the germline J gene. This sequence joins TRBV13-1 and TRBJ2-2; 9 bases are a match to TRBD1. Unmatched junction bases numbered 4, after V lost 3 bases and J lost 4 bases. CDR1 and CDR2 (germline): NSHNY, SYGAGN. The CDR3 contains 15 residues. The CDR3: CASSGTGEGTGQLYF. Partial CDR3 DNA: TGTGCCAGCAGTGGGACAGGGGAGGGCACCGGG.

Concerning this clone: Any gene name here is a mouse gene name. The read ends 4 residues shy of where the CDR3 ends; the end is completed using the germline J gene. Distinct nucleotide sequences in the sample also encode this CDR3. The J gene is TRBJ2-2, the V gene TRBV19, with D tentatively TRBD1 (5 bases). The CDR3 loop spans 14 amino acids. Germline V CDR1 and CDR2: FNHDT, SITEND (reference sequence). V was shortened by 4 bases and J by 1 base, with 8 bases between the two germline ends. The DNA read from the CDR3 is TGTGCCAGCAGTCTCGACAGAAACACCGGG. Translated: CASSLDRNTG. In full, the CDR3 reads CASSLDRNTGQLYF.

This clone was detected a few times. Here the gene names and germline are mouse. Read coverage stops 4 residues before the CDR3 terminus; the germline J gene supplies the remainder. The sample contains more than one DNA sequence encoding this CDR3. The chain is built from TRBV19 and TRBJ2-7; 9 positions agree with TRBD2. The length of the CDR3 is 15 residues. The germline gives CDR1 FNHDT, CDR2 SITEND (reference sequence). V was pared by 1 base and J by 0 bases, with 2 bases of the junction left unmatched. This CDR3 reads CASSILGGSSYEQYF. The covered CDR3 bases are TGTGCCAGCAGTATACTGGGGGGGAGCTCCTAT.

This clone was observed a handful of times. Mouse gene names apply. Coverage ceases 4 residues before the CDR3 finishes, and the germline J gene fills in the end. The chain couples TRBV19 to TRBJ2-5, with D unresolved. Per germline, CDR1 FNHDT and CDR2 SITEND (reference sequence). The CDR3 extends over 11 amino acids. Partial CDR3 DNA: TGTGCCAGCAGTATAGTTGAC. Its protein product is CASSIVD. The full CDR3 is CASSIVDTQYF.

In regard to this clone: Mouse germline and gene names are used. The CDR3 end lies 3 residues beyond the end of the read and is filled in from the germline J gene. The rearrangement joins TRBV12-1 to TRBJ1-6, with TRBD1 matching over 8 bases. TRBJ1-6 is labeled an ORF, and its function is uncertain. The CDR3 has 16 amino acids. The V gene end was trimmed by 4 bases and the J gene end by 7 bases; junction bases not matched to a gene: 11. Germline assignment: CDR1 SGHSN and CDR2 HYEKVE. The part of the CDR3 DNA that was read is TGTGCCAGCTCCCTGCCAAAGGACAGGGACAATTCGCCC. This gives the protein CASSLPKDRDNSP. The entire CDR3 protein reads CASSLPKDRDNSPLYF.

This clone has a handful of counts. Gene names refer to mouse genes. The read gets to within 4 residues of the CDR3 end, and the germline J gene fills in the rest. The V call is TRBV31, the J call TRBJ2-5, with a possible D match to TRBD2 (5 bases). The CDR3 contains 12 residues. The germline V gene encodes CDR1 GKSSPN and CDR2 SITVG. Trimming removed 7 bases at V and 0 bases at J, with 8 bases between. The DNA read from the CDR3 is TGTGCCTTTACTGGTAACCAAGAC. Its protein is CAFTGNQD. The whole CDR3 protein is CAFTGNQDTQYF.

As for this clone: Germline and genes: mouse. Read sequence stops 4 residues before the CDR3 end, and the germline J gene provides the missing end. The chain couples TRBV1 to TRBJ1-1; possibly TRBD1 for D (5 bases). CDR1 and CDR2 from the germline V gene are NSQYPW and LRSPGD (reference sequence). The CDR3 has 12 amino acids. The CDR3 bases that were read are TGCACCTGCAGTGCGCAGGGAAAA. This codes for CTCSAQGK. The complete CDR3 sequence is CTCSAQGKEVFF.